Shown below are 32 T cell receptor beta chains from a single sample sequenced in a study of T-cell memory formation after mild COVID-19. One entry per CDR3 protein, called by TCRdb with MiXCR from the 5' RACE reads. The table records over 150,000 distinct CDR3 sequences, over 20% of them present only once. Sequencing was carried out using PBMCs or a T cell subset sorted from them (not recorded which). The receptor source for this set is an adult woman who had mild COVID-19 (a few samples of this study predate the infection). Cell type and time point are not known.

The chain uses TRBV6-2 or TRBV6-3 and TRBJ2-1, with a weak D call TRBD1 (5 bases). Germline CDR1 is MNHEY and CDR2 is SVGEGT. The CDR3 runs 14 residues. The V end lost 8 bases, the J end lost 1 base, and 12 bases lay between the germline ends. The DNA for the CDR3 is TGTGCCAGCCGCCCCCGGACATCCTACAATGAGCAGTTCTTC. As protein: CASRPRTSYNEQFF.

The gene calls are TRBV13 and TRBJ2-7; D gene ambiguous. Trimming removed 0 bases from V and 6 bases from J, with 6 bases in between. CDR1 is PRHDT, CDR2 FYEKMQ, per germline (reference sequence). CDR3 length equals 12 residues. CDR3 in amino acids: CASSLGASEQYF. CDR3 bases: TGTGCCAGCAGCTTAGGTGCGAGCGAGCAGTACTTC. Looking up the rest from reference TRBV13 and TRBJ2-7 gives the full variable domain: AAGVIQSPRHLIKEKRETATLKCYPIPRHDTVYWYQQGPGQDPQFLISFYEKMQSDKGSIPDRFSAQQFSDYHSELNMSSLELGDSALYFCASSLGASEQYFGPGTRLTVT.

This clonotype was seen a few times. CDR3 sequence (DNA): TGTGCCAGCAGTGAGGGGACACCCAGCAATCAGCCCCAGCATTTT. Translating gives CASSEGTPSNQPQHF. This chain connects TRBV2 to TRBJ1-5; D might be TRBD1 (6 bases). Germline V gives CDR1 SNHLY, CDR2 FYNNEI. The CDR3 covers 15 residues. V lost 3 bases and J 1 base, leaving 10 bases between the germline ends.

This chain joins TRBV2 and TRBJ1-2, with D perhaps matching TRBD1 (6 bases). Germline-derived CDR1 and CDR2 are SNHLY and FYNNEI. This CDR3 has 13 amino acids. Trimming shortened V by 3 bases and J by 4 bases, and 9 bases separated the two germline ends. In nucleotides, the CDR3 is TGTGCCAGCAGTGAGGACAGATCCTATGGCTACACCTTC. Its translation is CASSEDRSYGYTF.

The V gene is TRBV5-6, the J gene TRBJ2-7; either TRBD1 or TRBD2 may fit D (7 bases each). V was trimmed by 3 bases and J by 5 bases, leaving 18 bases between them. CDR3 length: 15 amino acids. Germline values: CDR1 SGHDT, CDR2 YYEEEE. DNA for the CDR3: TGTGCCAGCAGCTCCCTCAGGGGGGGTGGGAACGAGCAGTACTTC. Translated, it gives CASSSLRGGGNEQYF.

The CDR3 DNA reads as TGTGCCAGCAGCCCTCCAGGGGGCCTGGAAAGGGAGACCCAGTACTTC. Translated: CASSPPGGLERETQYF. The J gene is TRBJ2-5, the V gene TRBV3-1; 8 bases map to TRBD1. CDR3 length: 16 residues. The J segment lost 5 bases and the V segment lost 4 bases, leaving 12 bases of the junction unmatched. The V gene's germline CDR1 is LGHDT and CDR2 YNNKEL (reference sequence).

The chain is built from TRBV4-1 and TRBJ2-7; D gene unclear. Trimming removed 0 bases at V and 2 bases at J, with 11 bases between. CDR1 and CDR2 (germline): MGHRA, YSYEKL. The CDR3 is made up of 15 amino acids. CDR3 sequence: CASSQEDRLAYEQYF. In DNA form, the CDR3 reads TGCGCCAGCAGCCAAGAAGACCGGTTAGCCTACGAGCAGTACTTC.

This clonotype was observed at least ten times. The CDR3 DNA reads TGCGCCAGCAGCCACCCTCCGACAGGGGGGAACGAGCAGTACTTC. Amino acids: CASSHPPTGGNEQYF. The V gene is TRBV4-1, the J gene TRBJ2-7, with TRBD1 identical over 9 bases. Germline CDR1 reads MGHRA; CDR2 reads YSYEKL. After removal of 3 bases from V and 5 bases from J, the junction contained 8 bases not matched to a gene. The CDR3 spans 15 residues.

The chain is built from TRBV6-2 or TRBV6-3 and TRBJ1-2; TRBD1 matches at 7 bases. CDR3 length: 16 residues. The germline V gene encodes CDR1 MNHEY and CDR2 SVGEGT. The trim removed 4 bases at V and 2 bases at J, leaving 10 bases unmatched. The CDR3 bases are TGTGCCAGCAGTTTCCTCGACAGGGACCTAAACTATGGCTACACCTTC. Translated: CASSFLDRDLNYGYTF.

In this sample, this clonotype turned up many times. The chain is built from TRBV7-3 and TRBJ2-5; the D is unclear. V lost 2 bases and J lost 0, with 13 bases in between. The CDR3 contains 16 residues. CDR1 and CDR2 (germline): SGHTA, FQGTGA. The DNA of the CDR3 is TGTGCCAGCAGCTTATCCGGCCCGACGGACCAAGAGACCCAGTACTTC. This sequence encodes CASSLSGPTDQETQYF.

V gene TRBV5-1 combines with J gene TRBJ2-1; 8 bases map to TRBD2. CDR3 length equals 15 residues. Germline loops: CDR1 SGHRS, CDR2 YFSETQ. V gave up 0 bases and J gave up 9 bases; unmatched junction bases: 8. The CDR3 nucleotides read TGCGCCAGCAGCTTGGCCGGGAGGGGCGGGTTTGAGCAGTTCTTC. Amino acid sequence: CASSLAGRGGFEQFF.

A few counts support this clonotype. CDR3 in DNA: TGTGCCAGCAGCCCCCGGACAGCCCTCTCCTACGAGCAGTACTTC. This sequence encodes CASSPRTALSYEQYF. This rearrangement joins TRBV7-9 to TRBJ2-7, with D possibly TRBD1 on 6 matching bases. The germline V gene has CDR1 SEHNR and CDR2 FQNEAQ (reference sequence). The CDR3 runs to 15 residues. V gave up 5 bases and J gave up 0 bases, with 14 bases separating them.

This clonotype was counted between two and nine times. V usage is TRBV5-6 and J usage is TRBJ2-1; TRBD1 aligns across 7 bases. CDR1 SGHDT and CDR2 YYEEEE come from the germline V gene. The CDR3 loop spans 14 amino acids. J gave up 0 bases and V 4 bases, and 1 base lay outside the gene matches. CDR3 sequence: CASSEGASYNEQFF. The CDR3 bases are TGTGCCAGCAGCGAGGGGGCCTCCTACAATGAGCAGTTCTTC.

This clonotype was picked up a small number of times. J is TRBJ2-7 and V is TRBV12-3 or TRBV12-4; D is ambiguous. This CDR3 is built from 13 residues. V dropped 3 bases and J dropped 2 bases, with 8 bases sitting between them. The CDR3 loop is CASSFRRAYEQYF. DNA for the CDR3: TGTGCCAGCAGTTTCAGGAGAGCCTACGAGCAGTACTTC.

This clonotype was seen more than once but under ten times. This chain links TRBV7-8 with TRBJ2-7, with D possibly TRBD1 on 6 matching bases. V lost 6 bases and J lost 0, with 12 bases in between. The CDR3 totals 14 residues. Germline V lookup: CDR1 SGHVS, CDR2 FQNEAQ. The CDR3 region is CASRYQQGSYEQYF. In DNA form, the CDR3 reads TGTGCCAGCAGATACCAACAGGGCTCCTACGAGCAGTACTTC.

The CDR3 DNA reads as TGTGCCAGCAGTTACCGGACAGGGCAACTTGGCAATCAGCCCCAGCATTTT. Translation gives CASSYRTGQLGNQPQHF. The V and J genes are TRBV6-6 and TRBJ1-5, with TRBD1 matching over 8 bases. The J segment lost 2 bases and the V segment lost 2 bases, leaving 8 bases of the junction unmatched. Per germline, CDR1 MNHNY and CDR2 SVGAGI (reference sequence). CDR3 length: 17 residues.

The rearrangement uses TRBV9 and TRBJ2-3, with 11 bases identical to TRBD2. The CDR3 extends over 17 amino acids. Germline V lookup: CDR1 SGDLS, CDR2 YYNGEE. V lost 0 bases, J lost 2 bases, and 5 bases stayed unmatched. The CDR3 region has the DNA TGTGCCAGCAGCGTAGATAGACTAGCGGGAAACACAGATACGCAGTATTTT. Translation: CASSVDRLAGNTDTQYF.

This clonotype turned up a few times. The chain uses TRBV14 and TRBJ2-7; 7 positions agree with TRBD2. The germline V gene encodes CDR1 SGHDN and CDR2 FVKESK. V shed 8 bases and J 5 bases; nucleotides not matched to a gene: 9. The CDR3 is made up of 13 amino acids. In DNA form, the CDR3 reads TGTGCCAGCGCCCCCGCGAGCGGGAACGAGCAGTACTTC. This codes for CASAPASGNEQYF.

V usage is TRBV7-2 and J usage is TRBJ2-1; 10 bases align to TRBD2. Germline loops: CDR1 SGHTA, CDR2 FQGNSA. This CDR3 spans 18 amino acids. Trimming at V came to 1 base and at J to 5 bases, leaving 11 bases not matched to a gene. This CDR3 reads CASSLGPSGGLWDNEQFF. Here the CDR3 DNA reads TGTGCCAGCAGCTTAGGACCTAGCGGGGGCCTCTGGGACAATGAGCAGTTCTTC.

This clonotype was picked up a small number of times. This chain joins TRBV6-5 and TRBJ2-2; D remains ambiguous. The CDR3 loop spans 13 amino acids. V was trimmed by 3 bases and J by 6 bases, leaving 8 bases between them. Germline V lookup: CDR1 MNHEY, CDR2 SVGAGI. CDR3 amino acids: CASSYRAAGELFF. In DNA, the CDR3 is TGTGCCAGCAGTTATAGGGCCGCCGGGGAGCTGTTTTTT.

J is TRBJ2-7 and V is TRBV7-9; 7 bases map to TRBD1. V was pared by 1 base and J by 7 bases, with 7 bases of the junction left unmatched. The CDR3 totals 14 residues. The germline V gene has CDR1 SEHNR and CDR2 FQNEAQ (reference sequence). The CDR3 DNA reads TGTGCCAGCAGCTTAGAATGGGACAGCCTAGAGCAGTACTTC. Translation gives CASSLEWDSLEQYF.

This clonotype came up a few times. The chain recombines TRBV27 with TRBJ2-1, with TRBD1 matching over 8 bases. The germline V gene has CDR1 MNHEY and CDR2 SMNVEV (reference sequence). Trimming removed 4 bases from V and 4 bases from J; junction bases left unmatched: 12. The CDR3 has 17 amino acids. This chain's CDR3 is CASSWLAGQASYNEQFF. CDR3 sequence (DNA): TGTGCCAGCAGTTGGCTGGCGGGACAGGCTTCGTACAATGAGCAGTTCTTC.

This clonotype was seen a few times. CDR3 in DNA: TGTGCCAGCGGTCTCGCAGATACGCAGTATTTT. Protein product: CASGLADTQYF. The chain carries TRBV6-6 and TRBJ2-3; the D is unclear. V lost 8 bases and J lost 4, with 7 bases in between. In germline, CDR1 is MNHNY, CDR2 SVGAGI (reference sequence). The CDR3 consists of 11 residues.

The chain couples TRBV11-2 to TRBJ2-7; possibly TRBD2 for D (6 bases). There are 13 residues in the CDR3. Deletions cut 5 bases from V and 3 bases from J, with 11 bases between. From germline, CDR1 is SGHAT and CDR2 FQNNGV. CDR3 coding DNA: TGTGCCAGCAGCCCATCGGGACTCTACGAGCAGTACTTC. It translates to CASSPSGLYEQYF. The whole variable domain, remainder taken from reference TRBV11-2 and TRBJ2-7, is EAGVAQSPRYKIIEKRQSVAFWCNPISGHATLYWYQQILGQGPKLLIQFQNNGVVDDSQLPKDRFSAERLKGVDSTLKIQPAKLEDSAVYLCASSPSGLYEQYFGPGTRLTVT.

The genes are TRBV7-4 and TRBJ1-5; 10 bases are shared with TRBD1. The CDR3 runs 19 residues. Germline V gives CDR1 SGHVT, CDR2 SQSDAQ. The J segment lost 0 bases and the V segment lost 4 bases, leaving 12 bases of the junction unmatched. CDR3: CASSSPGTGDHYSNQPQHF. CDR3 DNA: TGTGCCAGCAGCTCACCCGGGACAGGGGACCATTATAGCAATCAGCCCCAGCATTTT.

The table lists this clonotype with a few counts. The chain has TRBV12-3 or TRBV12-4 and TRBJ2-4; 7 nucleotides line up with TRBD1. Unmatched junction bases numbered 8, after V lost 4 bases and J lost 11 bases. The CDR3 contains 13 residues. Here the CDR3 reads CASSSGTEIVQYF. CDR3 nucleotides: TGTGCCAGCAGTTCGGGGACAGAGATCGTTCAGTACTTC.

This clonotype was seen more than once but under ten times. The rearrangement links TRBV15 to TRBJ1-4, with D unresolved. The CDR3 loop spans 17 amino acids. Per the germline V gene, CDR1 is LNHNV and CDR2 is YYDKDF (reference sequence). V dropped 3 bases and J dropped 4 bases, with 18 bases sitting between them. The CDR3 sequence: CATSRARKGGLNEKLFF. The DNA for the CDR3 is TGTGCCACCAGCAGGGCTCGGAAGGGAGGGCTTAATGAAAAACTGTTTTTT.

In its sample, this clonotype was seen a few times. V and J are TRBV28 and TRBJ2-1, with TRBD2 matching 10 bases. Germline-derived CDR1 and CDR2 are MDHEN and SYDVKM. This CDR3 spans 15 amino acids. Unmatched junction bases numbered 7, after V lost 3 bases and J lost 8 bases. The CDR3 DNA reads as TGTGCCAGCAGTTTGGGAACTAGCGGGGTATATGAGCAGTTCTTC. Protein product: CASSLGTSGVYEQFF. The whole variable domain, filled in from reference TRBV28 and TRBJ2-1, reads DVKVTQSSRYLVKRTGEKVFLECVQDMDHENMFWYRQDPGLGLRLIYFSYDVKMKEKGDIPEGYSVSREKKERFSLILESASTNQTSMYLCASSLGTSGVYEQFFGPGTRLTVL.

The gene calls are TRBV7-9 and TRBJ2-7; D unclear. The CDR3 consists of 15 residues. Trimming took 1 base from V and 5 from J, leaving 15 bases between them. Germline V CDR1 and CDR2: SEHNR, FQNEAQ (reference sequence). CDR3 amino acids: CASSLVVIGNHEQYF. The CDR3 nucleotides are TGTGCCAGCAGCTTAGTTGTAATAGGGAATCACGAGCAGTACTTC.

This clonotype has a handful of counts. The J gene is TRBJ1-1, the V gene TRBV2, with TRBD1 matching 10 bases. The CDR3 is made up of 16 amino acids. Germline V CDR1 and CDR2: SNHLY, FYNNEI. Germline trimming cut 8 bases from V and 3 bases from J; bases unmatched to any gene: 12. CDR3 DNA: TGTGCCAGCGTCCTCTACCGACAGGGGGCGTACACTGAAGCTTTCTTT. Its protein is CASVLYRQGAYTEAFF.

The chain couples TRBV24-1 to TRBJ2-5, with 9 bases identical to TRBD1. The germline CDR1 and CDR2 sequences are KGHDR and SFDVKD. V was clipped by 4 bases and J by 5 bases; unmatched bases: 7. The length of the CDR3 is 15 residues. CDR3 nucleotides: TGTGCCACCAGTGAGCCGGGACAGGGAGACGAGACCCAGTACTTC. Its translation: CATSEPGQGDETQYF.

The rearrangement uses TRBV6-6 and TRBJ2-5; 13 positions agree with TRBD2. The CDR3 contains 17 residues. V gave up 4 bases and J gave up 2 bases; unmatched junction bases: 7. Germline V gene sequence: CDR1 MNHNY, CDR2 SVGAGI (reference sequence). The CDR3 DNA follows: TGTGCCAGCAGTTCCGGACTAGCGGGAGAGCTTCAAGAGACCCAGTACTTC. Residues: CASSSGLAGELQETQYF.